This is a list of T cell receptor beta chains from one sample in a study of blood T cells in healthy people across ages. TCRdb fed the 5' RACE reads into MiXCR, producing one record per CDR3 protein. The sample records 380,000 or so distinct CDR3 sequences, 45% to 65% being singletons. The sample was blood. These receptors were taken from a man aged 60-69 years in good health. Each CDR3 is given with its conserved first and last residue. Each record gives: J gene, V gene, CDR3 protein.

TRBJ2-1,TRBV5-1,CASSLVSVRANEQFF
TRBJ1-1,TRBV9,CASSPEVANTEAFF
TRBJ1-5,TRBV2,CASTFGGPNQPQHF
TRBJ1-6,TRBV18,CASSPRSGGATYNSPLHF
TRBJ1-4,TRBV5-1,CASSLDGYDEKLFF
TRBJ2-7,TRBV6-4,CASSTETNNEQYF
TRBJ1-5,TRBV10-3,CAISAGTADQQPQHF
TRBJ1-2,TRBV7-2,CASSLMGYDGYTF
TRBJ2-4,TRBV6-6,CASSWGPRTSGKNIQYF
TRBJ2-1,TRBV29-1,CSVGVGGDEQFF
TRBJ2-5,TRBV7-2,CASSLTGTAKTQYF
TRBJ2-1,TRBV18,CASSPTSGSRDEQFF
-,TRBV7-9,CASSLRQGDIQYF
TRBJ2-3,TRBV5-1,CASSQTTTGGTDTQYF
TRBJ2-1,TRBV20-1,CSAIRELRNEQFF
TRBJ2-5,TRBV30,CAWSVLGTQYF
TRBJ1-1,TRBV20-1,CSARATQGAHTEAFF
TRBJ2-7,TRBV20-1,CSASPLAISYEQYF
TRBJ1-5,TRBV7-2,CASSPIGDGQPQHF
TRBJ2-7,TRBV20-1,CSAPGRYEQYF
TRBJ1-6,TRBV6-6,CASTNTYNSPLHF
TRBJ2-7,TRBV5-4,CASSPSPVGSTYEQYF
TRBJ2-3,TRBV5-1,CASTRASGARTDTQYF
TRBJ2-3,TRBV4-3,CASSPWTSGSTDTQYF
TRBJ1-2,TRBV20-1,CSARDSGMVRPYYGYTF
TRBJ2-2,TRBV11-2,CASSGGAGNTGELFF
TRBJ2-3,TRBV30,CAWGTGVGSTDTQYF
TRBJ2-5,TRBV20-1,CSARSRTDLQETQYF
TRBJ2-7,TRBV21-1,CASSGRTAGAYEQYF
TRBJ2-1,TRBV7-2,CASSLRQRGSANEQFF
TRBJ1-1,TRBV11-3,CASSLEAGSTEAFF
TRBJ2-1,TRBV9,CASSLGVREEQFF
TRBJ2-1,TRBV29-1,CSVEGDRGDNNEQFF
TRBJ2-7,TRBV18,CASSPRRDKTYEQYF
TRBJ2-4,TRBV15,CATSMDRRKDIQYF
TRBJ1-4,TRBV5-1,CASRSGTGEVGANEKLFF
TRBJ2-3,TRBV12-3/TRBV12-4,CASSFGLAGSTDTQYF
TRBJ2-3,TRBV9,CASSQREGVFTDTQYF
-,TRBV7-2,CASSLARMVAYEQYF
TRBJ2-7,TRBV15,CATSRTGVGLNEQYF